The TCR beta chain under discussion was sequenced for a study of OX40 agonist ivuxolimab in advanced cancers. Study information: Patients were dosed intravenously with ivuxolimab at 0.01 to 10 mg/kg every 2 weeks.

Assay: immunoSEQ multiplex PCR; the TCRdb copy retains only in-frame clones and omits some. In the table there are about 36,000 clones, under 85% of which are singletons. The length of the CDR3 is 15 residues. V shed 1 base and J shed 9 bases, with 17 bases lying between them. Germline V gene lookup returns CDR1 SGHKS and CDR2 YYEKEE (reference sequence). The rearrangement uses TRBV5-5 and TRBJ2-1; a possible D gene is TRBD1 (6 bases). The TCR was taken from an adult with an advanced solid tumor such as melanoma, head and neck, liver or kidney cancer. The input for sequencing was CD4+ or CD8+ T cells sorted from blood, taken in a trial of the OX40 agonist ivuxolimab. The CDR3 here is CASSLFGQGYGEQFF. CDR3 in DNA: TGTGCCAGCAGCTTGTTTGGTCAGGGGTATGGTGAGCAGTTCTTC.